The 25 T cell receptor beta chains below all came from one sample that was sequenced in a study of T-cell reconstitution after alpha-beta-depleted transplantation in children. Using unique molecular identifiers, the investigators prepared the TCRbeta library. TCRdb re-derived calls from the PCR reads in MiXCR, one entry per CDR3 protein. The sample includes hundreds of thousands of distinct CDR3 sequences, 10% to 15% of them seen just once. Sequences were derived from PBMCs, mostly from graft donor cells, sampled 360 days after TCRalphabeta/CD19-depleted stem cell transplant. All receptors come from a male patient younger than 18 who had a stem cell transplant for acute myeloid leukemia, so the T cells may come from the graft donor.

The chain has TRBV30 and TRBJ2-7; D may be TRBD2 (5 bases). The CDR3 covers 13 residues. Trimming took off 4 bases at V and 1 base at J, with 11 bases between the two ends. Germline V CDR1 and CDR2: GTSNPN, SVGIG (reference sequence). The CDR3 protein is CAWIPRGSYEQYF. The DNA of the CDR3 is TGTGCCTGGATACCCCGAGGGTCCTACGAGCAGTACTTC.

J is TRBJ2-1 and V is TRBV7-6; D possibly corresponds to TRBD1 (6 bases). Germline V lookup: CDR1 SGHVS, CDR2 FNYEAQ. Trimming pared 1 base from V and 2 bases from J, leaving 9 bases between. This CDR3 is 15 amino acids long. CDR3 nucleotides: TGTGCCAGCAGCTTAGTTAGACAGGCCTACAATGAGCAGTTCTTC. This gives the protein CASSLVRQAYNEQFF.

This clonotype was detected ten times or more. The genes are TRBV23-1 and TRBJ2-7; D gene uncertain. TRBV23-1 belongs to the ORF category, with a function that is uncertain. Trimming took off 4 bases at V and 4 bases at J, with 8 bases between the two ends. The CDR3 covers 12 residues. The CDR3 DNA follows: TGCGCCAGCAGTCCGGTTAGTTACGAGCAGTACTTC. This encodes CASSPVSYEQYF.

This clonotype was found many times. The CDR3 protein is CSVEDQLNTEAFF. CDR3 nucleotide sequence: TGCAGCGTTGAAGATCAACTTAACACTGAAGCTTTCTTT. The rearrangement uses TRBV29-1 and TRBJ1-1; no definite D call. Germline loops: CDR1 SQVTM, CDR2 ANQGSEA. V was clipped by 0 bases and J by 2 bases, with 7 bases between them. This CDR3 is 13 amino acids long.

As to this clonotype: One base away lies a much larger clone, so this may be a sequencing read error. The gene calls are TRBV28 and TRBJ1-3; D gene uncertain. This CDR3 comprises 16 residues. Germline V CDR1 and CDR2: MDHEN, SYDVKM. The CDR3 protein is CVSSLYGVNSGNTIYF. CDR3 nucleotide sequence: TGTGTCAGCAGTTTATATGGGGTTAACTCTGGAAACACCATATATTTT. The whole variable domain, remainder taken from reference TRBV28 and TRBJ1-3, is DVKVTQSSRYLVKRTGEKVFLECVQDMDHENMFWYRQDPGLGLRLIYFSYDVKMKEKGDIPEGYSVSREKKERFSLILESASTNQTSMYLCVSSLYGVNSGNTIYFGEGSWLTVV.

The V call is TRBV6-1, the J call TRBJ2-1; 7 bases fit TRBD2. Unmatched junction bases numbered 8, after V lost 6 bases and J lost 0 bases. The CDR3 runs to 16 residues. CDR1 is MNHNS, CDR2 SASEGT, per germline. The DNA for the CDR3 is TGTGCCAGCAGGCCTAGCGGTCGTATCTCCTACAATGAGCAGTTCTTC. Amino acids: CASRPSGRISYNEQFF.

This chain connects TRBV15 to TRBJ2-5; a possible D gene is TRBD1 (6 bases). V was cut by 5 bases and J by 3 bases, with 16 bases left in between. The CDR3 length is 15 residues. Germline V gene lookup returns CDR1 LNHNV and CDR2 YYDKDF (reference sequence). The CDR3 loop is CATSWRQVKKETQYF. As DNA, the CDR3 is TGTGCCACCAGCTGGAGACAGGTGAAGAAAGAGACCCAGTACTTC.

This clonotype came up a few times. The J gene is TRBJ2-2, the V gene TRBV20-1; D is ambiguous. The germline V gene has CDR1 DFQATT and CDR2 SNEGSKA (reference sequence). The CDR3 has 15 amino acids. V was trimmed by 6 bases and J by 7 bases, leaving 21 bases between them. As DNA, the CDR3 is TGCAGTGCCTACCCTGCGGTTAGAGGTTTCGGGGAGCTGTTTTTT. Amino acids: CSAYPAVRGFGELFF.

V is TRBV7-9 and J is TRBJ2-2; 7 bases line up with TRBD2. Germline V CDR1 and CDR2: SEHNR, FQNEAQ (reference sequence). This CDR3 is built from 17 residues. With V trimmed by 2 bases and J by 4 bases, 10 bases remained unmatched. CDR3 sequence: CASSLRGGRPSTGELFF. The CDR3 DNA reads TGTGCCAGCAGCTTAAGGGGAGGGAGGCCCTCCACCGGGGAGCTGTTTTTT.

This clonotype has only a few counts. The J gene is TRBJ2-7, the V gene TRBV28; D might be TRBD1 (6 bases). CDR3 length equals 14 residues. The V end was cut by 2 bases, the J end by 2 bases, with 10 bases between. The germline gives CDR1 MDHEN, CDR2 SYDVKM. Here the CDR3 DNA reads TGTGCCAGCAGTTTACACAGGGCTGCCTACGAGCAGTACTTC. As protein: CASSLHRAAYEQYF.

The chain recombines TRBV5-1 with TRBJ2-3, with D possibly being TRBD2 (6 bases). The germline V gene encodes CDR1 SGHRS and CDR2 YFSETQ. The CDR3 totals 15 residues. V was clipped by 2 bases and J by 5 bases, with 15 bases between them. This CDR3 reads CASSLWEEVKDTQYF. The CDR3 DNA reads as TGCGCCAGCAGCTTATGGGAGGAGGTGAAAGATACGCAGTATTTT.

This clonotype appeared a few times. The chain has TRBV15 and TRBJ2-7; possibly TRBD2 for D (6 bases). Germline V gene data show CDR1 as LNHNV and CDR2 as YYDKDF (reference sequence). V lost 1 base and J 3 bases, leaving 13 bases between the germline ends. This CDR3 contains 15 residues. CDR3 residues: CATSRGLAGSYEQYF. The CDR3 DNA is TGTGCCACCAGCAGAGGGTTGGCCGGGAGCTACGAGCAGTACTTC. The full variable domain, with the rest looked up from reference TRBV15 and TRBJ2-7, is DAMVIQNPRYQVTQFGKPVTLSCSQTLNHNVMYWYQQKSSQAPKLLFHYYDKDFNNEADTPDNFQSRRPNTSFCFLDIRSPGLGDTAMYLCATSRGLAGSYEQYFGPGTRLTVT.

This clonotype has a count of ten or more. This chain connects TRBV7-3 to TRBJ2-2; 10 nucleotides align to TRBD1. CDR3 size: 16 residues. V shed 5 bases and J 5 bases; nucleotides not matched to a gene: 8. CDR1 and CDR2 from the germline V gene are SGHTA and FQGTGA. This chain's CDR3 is CASSPEGQGGTGELFF. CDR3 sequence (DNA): TGTGCCAGCAGCCCCGAAGGACAGGGGGGAACCGGGGAGCTGTTTTTT.

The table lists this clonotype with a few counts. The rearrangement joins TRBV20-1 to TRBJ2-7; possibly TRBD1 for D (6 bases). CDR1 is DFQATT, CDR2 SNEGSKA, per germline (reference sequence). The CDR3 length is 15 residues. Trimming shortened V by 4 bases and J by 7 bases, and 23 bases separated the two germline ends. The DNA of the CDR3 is TGCAGTGCTAAGTTTGTTACAGGGCAGAGTGGGGAGCAGTACTTC. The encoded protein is CSAKFVTGQSGEQYF.

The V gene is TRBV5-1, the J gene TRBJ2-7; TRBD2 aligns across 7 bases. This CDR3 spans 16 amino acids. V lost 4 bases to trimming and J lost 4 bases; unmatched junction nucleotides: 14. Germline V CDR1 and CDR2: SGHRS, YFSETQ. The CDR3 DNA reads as TGCGCCAGCAGCAAAGCCGGGACTACCGGAAGTTACGAGCAGTACTTC. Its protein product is CASSKAGTTGSYEQYF.

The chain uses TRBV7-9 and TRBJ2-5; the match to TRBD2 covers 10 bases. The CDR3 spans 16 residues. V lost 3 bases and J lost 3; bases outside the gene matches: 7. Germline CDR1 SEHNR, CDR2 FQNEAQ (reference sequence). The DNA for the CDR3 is TGTGCCAGCAGCTTCCGAGCTAGCGGGAGAGAAGAGACCCAGTACTTC. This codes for CASSFRASGREETQYF.

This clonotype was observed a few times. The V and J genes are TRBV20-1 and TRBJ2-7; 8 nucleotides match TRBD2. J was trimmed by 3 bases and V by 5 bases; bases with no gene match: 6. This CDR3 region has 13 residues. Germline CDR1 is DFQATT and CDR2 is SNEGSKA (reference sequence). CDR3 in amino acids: CSASPGLVYEQYF. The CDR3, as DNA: TGCAGTGCTTCTCCGGGACTAGTCTACGAGCAGTACTTC.

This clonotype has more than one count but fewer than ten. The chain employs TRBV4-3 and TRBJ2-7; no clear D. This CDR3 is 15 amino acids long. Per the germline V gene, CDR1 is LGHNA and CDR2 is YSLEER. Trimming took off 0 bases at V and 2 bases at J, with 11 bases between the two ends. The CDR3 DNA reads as TGCGCCAGCAGCCAAGATCGACTCCCCACCTACGAGCAGTACTTC. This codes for CASSQDRLPTYEQYF.

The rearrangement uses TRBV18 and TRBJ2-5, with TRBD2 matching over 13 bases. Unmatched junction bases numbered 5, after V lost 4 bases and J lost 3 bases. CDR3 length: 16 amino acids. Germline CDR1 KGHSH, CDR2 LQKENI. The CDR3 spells CASSLIGTSGKETQYF. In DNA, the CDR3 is TGTGCCAGCTCACTGATCGGGACTAGCGGGAAAGAGACCCAGTACTTC.

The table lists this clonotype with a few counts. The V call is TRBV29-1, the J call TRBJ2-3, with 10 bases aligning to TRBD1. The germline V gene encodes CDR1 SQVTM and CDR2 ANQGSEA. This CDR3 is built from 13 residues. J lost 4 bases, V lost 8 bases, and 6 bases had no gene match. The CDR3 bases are TGCAGCCTAGCCGGGACAGGGGCAGATACGCAGTATTTT. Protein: CSLAGTGADTQYF.

The CDR3 protein is CASSRGQGLDTQYF. The CDR3 region has the DNA TGTGCCAGCTCCCGCGGACAGGGACTAGATACGCAGTATTTT. V gene TRBV18 combines with J gene TRBJ2-3; 8 bases map to TRBD1. Germline V lookup: CDR1 KGHSH, CDR2 LQKENI. The CDR3 extends over 14 amino acids. V shed 6 bases and J 5 bases; nucleotides not matched to a gene: 7.

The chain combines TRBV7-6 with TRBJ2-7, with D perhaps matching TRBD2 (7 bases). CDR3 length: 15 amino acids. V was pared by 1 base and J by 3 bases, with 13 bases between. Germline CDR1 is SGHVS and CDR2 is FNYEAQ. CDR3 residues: CASSLGSGEGYEQYF. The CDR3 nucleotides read TGTGCCAGCAGCTTAGGGTCAGGGGAGGGCTACGAGCAGTACTTC.

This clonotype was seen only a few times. CDR3 nucleotides: TGCGCCAGCAGCTGGATAGATCCGCAGGGAGGCGACGAGCAGTACTTC. Amino acids: CASSWIDPQGGDEQYF. The V call is TRBV5-1, the J call TRBJ2-7, with a weak D call TRBD2 (6 bases). The CDR3 sequence is 16 residues long. V was shortened by 3 bases and J by 5 bases, with 21 bases between the two germline ends. Germline V CDR1 and CDR2: SGHRS, YFSETQ.

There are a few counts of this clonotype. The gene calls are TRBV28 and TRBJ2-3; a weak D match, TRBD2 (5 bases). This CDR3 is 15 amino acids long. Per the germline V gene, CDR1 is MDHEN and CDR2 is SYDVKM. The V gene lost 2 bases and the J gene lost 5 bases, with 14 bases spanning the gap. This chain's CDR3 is CASSLAASGRDTQYF. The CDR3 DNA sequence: TGTGCCAGCAGTTTAGCCGCCAGCGGAAGAGATACGCAGTATTTT.

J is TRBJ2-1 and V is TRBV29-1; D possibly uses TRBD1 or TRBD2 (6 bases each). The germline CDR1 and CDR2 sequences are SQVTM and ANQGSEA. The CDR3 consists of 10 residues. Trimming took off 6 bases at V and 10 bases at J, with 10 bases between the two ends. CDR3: CSVGGEEQFF. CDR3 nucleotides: TGCAGCGTGGGGGGCGAGGAGCAGTTCTTC.